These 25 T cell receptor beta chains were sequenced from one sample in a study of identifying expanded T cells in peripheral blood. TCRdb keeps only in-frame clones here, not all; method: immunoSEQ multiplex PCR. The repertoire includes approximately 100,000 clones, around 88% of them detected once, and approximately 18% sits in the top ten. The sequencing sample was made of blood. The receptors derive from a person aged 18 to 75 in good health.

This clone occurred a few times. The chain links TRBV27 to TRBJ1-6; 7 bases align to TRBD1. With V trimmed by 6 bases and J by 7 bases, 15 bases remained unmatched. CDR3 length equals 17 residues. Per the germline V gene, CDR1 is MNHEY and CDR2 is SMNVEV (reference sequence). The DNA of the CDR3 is TGTGCCAGCAGACGCGCCGTCTCGACAGGGTCGAATTCACCCCTCCACTTT. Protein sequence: CASRRAVSTGSNSPLHF.

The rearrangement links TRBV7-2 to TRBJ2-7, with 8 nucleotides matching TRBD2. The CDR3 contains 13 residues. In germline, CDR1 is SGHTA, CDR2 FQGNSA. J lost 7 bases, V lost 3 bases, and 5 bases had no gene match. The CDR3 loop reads CASSFGGGAEQYF. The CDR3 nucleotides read TGTGCCAGCAGCTTCGGGGGGGGCGCGGAGCAGTACTTC.

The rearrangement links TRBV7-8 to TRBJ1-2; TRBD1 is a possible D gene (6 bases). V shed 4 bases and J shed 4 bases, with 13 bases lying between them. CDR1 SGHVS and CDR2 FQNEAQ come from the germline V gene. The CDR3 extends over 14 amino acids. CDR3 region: CASSSRQGGYGYTF. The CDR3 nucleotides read TGTGCCAGCAGCTCAAGACAAGGGGGCTATGGCTACACCTTC.

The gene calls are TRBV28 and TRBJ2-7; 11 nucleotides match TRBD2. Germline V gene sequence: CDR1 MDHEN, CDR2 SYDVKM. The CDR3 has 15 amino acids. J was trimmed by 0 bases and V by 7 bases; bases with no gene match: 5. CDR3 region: CASKIAGGSSYEQYF. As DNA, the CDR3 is TGTGCCAGCAAAATAGCGGGGGGGAGCTCCTACGAGCAGTACTTC.

DNA for the CDR3: TGTGCCAGCAGCTTGTTCTCAACTAATGAAAAACTGTTTTTT. As protein: CASSLFSTNEKLFF. This chain links TRBV5-6 with TRBJ1-4; D uncertain. V lost 1 base, J lost 0 bases, and 4 bases lay in between. The CDR3 runs 14 residues. Germline V gene sequence: CDR1 SGHDT, CDR2 YYEEEE.

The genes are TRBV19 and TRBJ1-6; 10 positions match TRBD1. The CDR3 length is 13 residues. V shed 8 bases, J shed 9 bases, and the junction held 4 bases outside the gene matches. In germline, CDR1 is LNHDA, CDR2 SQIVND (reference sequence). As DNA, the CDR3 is TGTGCCAGTCATGGGACAGGGGTTTCACCCCTCCACTTT. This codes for CASHGTGVSPLHF.

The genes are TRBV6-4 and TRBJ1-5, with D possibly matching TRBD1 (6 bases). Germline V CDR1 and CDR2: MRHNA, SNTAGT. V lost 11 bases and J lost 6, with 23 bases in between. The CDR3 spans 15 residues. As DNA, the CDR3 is TGTGCCGGCACAGGGTATCTCAATGTGGGTCAGCCCCAGCATTTT. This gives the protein CAGTGYLNVGQPQHF.

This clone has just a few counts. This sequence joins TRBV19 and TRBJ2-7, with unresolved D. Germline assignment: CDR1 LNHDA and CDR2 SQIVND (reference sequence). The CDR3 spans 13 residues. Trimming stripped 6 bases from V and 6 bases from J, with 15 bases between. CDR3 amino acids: CASSVGSPGEQYF. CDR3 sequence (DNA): TGTGCCAGTAGCGTCGGGTCACCTGGCGAGCAGTACTTC.

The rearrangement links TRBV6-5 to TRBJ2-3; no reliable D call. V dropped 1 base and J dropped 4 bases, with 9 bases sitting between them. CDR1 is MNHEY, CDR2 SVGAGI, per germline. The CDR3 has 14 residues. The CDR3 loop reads CASSYLTGSDTQYF. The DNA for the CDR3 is TGTGCCAGCAGTTACTTGACGGGTTCAGATACGCAGTATTTT.

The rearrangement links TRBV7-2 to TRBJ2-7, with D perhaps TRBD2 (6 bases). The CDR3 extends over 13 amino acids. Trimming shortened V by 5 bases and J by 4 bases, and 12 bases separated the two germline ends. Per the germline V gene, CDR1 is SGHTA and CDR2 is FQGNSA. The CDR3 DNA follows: TGTGCCAGCAGCCAGGCGGCGGGGTACGAGCAGTACTTC. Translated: CASSQAAGYEQYF.

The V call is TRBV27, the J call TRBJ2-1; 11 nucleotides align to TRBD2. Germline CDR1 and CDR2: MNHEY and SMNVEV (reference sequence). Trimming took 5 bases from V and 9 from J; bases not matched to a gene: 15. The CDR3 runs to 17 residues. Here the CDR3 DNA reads TGTGCCAGCAGTGCACCGACAGGGAAGGGGACTAGCGGTGAGCAGTTCTTC. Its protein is CASSAPTGKGTSGEQFF.

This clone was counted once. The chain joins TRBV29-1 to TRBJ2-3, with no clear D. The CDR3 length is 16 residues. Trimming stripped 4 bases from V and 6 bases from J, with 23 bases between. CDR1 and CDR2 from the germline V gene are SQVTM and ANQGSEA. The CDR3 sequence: CSVASGARRHGDTQYF. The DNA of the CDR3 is TGCAGCGTTGCTTCCGGAGCCCGGAGACACGGTGATACGCAGTATTTT.

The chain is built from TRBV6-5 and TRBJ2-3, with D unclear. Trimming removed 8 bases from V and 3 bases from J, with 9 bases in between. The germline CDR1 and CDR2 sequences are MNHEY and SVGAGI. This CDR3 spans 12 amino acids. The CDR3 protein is CASASSTDTQYF. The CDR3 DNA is TGTGCCAGCGCCAGTAGTACAGATACGCAGTATTTT.

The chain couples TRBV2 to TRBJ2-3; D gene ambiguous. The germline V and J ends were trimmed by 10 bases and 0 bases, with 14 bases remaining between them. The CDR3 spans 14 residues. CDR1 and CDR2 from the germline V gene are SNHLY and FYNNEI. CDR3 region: CATEEISSTDTQYF. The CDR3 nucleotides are TGTGCCACCGAAGAGATTTCTAGCACAGATACGCAGTATTTT.

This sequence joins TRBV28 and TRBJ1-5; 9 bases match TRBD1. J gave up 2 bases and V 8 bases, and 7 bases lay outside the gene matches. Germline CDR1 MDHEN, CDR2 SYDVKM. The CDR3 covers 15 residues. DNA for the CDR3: TGTGCCAGCGGGACAGGGTTTTCGGGCAATCAGCCCCAGCATTTT. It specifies CASGTGFSGNQPQHF.

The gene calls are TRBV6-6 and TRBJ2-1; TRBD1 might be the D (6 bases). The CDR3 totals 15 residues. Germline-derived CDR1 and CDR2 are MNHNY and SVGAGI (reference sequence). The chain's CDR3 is CAGAGTTSSYNEQFF. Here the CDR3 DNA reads TGTGCAGGGGCCGGGACAACCAGCTCCTACAATGAGCAGTTCTTC.

The CDR3 DNA reads TGTGCCAGCAGCCCGGCCCCCTCGATCAATGAGCAGTTCTTC. Protein sequence: CASSPAPSINEQFF. V usage is TRBV7-9 and J usage is TRBJ2-1; D gene uncertain. This CDR3 is built from 14 residues. Germline V lookup: CDR1 SEHNR, CDR2 FQNEAQ (reference sequence). V was trimmed by 5 bases and J by 6 bases, leaving 14 bases between them. Variable domain in full (rest from reference TRBV7-9 and TRBJ2-1): DTGVSQNPRHKITKRGQNVTFRCDPISEHNRLYWYRQTLGQGPEFLTYFQNEAQLEKSRLLSDRFSAERPKGSFSTLEIQRTEQGDSAMYLCASSPAPSINEQFFGPGTRLTVL.

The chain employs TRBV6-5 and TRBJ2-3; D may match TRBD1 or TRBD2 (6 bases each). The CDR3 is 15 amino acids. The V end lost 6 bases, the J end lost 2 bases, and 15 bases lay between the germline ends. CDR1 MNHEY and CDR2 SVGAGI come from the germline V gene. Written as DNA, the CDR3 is TGTGCCAGCAGGGCGGGACATATTAACACAGATACGCAGTATTTT. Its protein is CASRAGHINTDTQYF.

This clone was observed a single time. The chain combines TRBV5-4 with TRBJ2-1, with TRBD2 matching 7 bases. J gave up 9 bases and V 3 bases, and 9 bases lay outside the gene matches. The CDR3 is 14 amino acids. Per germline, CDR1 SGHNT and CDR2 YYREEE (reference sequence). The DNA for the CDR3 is TGTGCCAGCAGCTCAAGCGGGGTACTGGGTGAGCAGTTCTTC. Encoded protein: CASSSSGVLGEQFF.

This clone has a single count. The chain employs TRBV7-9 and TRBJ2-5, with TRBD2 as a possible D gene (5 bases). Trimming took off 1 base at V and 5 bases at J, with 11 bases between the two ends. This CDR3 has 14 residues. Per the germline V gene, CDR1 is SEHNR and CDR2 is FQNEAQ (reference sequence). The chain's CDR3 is CASSLVRGAETQYF. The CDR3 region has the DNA TGTGCCAGCAGCTTAGTACGGGGTGCCGAGACCCAGTACTTC. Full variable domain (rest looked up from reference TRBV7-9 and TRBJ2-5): DTGVSQNPRHKITKRGQNVTFRCDPISEHNRLYWYRQTLGQGPEFLTYFQNEAQLEKSRLLSDRFSAERPKGSFSTLEIQRTEQGDSAMYLCASSLVRGAETQYFGPGTRLLVL.

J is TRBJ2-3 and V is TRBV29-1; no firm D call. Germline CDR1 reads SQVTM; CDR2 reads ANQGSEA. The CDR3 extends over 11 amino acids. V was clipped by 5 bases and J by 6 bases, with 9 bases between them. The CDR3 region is CSVPQGDTQYF. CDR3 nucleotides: TGCAGCGTTCCCCAAGGGGATACGCAGTATTTT.

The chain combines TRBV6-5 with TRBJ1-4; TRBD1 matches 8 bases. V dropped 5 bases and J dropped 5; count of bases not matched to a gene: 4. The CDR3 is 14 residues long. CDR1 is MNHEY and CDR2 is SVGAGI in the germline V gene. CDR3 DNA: TGTGCCAGCAGTCTTGACAGGGGCAATGAAAAACTGTTTTTT. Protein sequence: CASSLDRGNEKLFF.

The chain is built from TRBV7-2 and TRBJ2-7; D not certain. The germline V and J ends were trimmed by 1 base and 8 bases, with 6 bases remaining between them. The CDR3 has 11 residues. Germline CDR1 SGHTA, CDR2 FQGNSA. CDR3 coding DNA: TGTGCCAGCAGCTTAGGCCATAAGCAGTACTTC. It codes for CASSLGHKQYF.

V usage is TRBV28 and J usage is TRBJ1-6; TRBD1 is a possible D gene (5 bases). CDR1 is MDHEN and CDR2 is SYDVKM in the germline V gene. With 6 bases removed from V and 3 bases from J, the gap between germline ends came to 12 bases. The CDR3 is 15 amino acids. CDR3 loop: CASRPDIYYNSPLHF. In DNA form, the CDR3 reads TGTGCCAGCAGGCCGGACATTTACTATAATTCACCCCTCCACTTT.

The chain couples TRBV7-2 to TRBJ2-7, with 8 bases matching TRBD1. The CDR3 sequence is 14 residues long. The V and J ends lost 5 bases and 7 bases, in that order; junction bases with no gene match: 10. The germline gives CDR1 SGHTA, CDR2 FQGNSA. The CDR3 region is CASSPTDRAGEQYF. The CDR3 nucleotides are TGTGCCAGCAGCCCTACGGACAGGGCGGGTGAGCAGTACTTC.